The 6 T cell receptor beta chains below all came from one sample that was sequenced in a study of T cell responses to AZD1222 COVID-19 vaccine. Assay: immunoSEQ multiplex PCR; the TCRdb copy retains only in-frame clones and omits some. The repertoire holds around 150,000 clones, with roughly nine tenths as singletons. This material consisted of peripheral blood, taken 28 days after the second dose of the MenACWY control vaccine. The receptors originated from an adult who received the MenACWY meningococcal vaccine as a control.

V usage is TRBV10-3 and J usage is TRBJ1-2; 10 bases line up with TRBD1. V shed 3 bases and J 4 bases; nucleotides not matched to a gene: 2. Germline CDR1 and CDR2: ENHRY and SYGVKD. There are 14 residues in the CDR3. Here the CDR3 reads CAISDGTGVYGYTF. As DNA, the CDR3 is TGTGCCATCAGTGATGGGACAGGGGTCTATGGCTACACCTTC.

The chain uses TRBV12-5 and TRBJ1-2; TRBD1 agrees at 7 bases. CDR3 length: 16 residues. J lost 4 bases, V lost 1 base, and 9 bases had no gene match. Germline V lookup: CDR1 LGHNT, CDR2 FRNRAP. The CDR3 nucleotides are TGTGCTAGTGGTTTGGCTATTAGGGGGCCGGGCTATGGCTACACCTTC. The encoded protein is CASGLAIRGPGYGYTF.

The chain links TRBV28 to TRBJ2-5; weak D call: TRBD1 (5 bases). The V end was cut by 6 bases, the J end by 5 bases, with 19 bases between. Germline lookup yields CDR1 MDHEN and CDR2 SYDVKM. CDR3 length: 15 amino acids. The CDR3 reads CASSGFGQGEETQYF. CDR3 nucleotide sequence: TGTGCCAGCAGCGGTTTCGGCCAGGGTGAGGAGACCCAGTACTTC.

The rearrangement links TRBV24-1 to TRBJ2-3, with D perhaps matching TRBD1 (5 bases). The germline gives CDR1 KGHDR, CDR2 SFDVKD. V was cut by 4 bases and J by 3 bases, with 16 bases left in between. This CDR3 is 16 amino acids long. This CDR3 reads CATSDSRVGETDTQYF. The CDR3 DNA is TGTGCCACCAGTGACAGCAGGGTTGGTGAGACAGATACGCAGTATTTT.

The chain has TRBV5-4 and TRBJ2-3, with 8 bases lining up with TRBD2. Looked up from germline, CDR1 is SGHNT and CDR2 is YYREEE (reference sequence). Trimming at V came to 0 bases and at J to 2 bases, leaving 5 bases not matched to a gene. This CDR3 comprises 16 residues. CDR3 loop: CASSLDPAGATDTQYF. CDR3 sequence (DNA): TGTGCCAGCAGCTTGGATCCAGCGGGGGCCACAGATACGCAGTATTTT.

In this sample, this clone turned up once. The chain recombines TRBV9 with TRBJ2-5; D remains unclear. CDR1 SGDLS and CDR2 YYNGEE come from the germline V gene. V dropped 3 bases and J dropped 7 bases, with 10 bases sitting between them. The CDR3 contains 12 residues. CDR3 in DNA: TGTGCCAGCAGCGCAGACCTGGGGACCCAGTACTTC. This translates into CASSADLGTQYF.